This T cell receptor (beta chain) was obtained from a study of T cells in Graves' hyperthyroidism and ophthalmopathy. TCR beta CDR3 regions were amplified from RNA. HTBI primers were the set used in a first-round RT-PCR of the TCR CDR3. Each CDR3 protein is one row after TCRdb ran MiXCR on the multiplex PCR reads. The sample lists hundreds of thousands of distinct CDR3 sequences; 38% were seen once. To note about this clonotype: Its antigen is currently unknown.

Study results and limitations: Ophthalmopathy prediction by the model preceded onset by a median about 6 months.

Patients with uncontrolled infections, other autoimmune diseases, pregnancy or lactation were excluded. This sequence was found in a man aged 18 to 29 with Graves' hyperthyroidism. Sequencing was performed on blood.

The CDR3 protein is CASSQELGGPAEAQYF. The CDR3 bases are TGTGCCAGCAGCCAAGAGTTAGGGGGCCCTGCCGAGGCCCAGTACTTC. This chain connects TRBV4-2 to TRBJ2-5, with 7 bases fitting TRBD1. Germline CDR1 reads LGHNA; CDR2 reads YNFKEQ. The CDR3 consists of 16 residues. V dropped 0 bases and J dropped 9; count of bases not matched to a gene: 13.